This TCR beta chain was documented in a study of T cell responses to AZD1222 COVID-19 vaccine. General study findings and limits: As reported, nearly half of all spike-specific TCRs target variant regions that are unmutated. The donor group comprised mostly white British people and more females; the analysis possibly underestimated clonal diversity.

Only in-frame clones appear in the TCRdb table, and some are missing; sequencing was by immunoSEQ multiplex PCR. The sample gives about 92,000 clones, around nine tenths of which show up once; approximately 10% is in the top ten. Points on this clone: The antigen is undetermined.

This sample comprised peripheral blood, obtained on day 0 of MenACWY control vaccination. The TCR was taken from an adult in good health.

The CDR3 DNA reads as TGTGCCAGCGTCCCAGGCAGGGGCGCCTCCTACGAGCAGTACTTC. Translation gives CASVPGRGASYEQYF. The chain joins TRBV6-5 to TRBJ2-7; possibly TRBD1 for D (6 bases). The V gene lost 8 bases and the J gene lost 0 bases, with 17 bases spanning the gap. The CDR3 runs to 15 residues. Germline V lookup: CDR1 MNHEY, CDR2 SVGAGI.